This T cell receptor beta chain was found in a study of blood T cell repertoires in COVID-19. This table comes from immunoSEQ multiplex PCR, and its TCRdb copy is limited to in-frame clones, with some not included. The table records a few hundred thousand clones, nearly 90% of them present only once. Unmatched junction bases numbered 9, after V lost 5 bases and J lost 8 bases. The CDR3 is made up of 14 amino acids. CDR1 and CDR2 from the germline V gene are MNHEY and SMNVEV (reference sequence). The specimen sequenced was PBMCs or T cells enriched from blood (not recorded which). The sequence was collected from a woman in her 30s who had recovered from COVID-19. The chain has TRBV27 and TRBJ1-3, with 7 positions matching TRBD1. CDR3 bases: TGTGCCAGCAGTAACAGGGGACCCGGAGACACCATATATTTT. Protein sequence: CASSNRGPGDTIYF.